These T cell receptor beta chains were read from a single sample in a study of cytomegalovirus exposure and HLA in healthy donors. Some clones are missing from TCRdb's copy, which holds only in-frame ones; the method was immunoSEQ multiplex PCR. This repertoire includes over 90,000 clones. Sequences were obtained from PBMCs. The source is a man aged 35-49 years in good health and CMV-seronegative. Both conserved end residues are part of each CDR3. A D gene is named only where the DNA matches it firmly.

CDR3 length,V gene,J gene,D gene,CDR3 protein,CDR3 DNA
13,TRBV6-5,TRBJ2-1,NA,CASSSYRVHEQFF,TGTGCCAGCAGTTCCTACAGGGTCCATGAGCAGTTCTTC
15,TRBV7-9,TRBJ2-1,NA,CASSRDISSYNEQFF,TGTGCCAGCAGCCGCGACATAAGCTCCTACAATGAGCAGTTCTTC
11,TRBV29-1,TRBJ2-7,TRBD2,CSAGGGYEQYF,TGCAGCGCGGGGGGGGGCTACGAGCAGTACTTC
14,TRBV29-1,TRBJ2-7,TRBD1,CSASTGGLSYEQYF,TGCAGCGCGTCCACAGGGGGCCTCTCCTACGAGCAGTACTTC
13,TRBV7-8,TRBJ2-1,NA,CASSSGRGNEQFF,TGTGCCAGCAGCAGCGGCCGAGGGAATGAGCAGTTCTTC
18,TRBV30,TRBJ2-7,TRBD2,CAWSSGVEREVVWYEQYF,TGTGCCTGGAGTTCAGGGGTCGAGCGGGAGGTCGTTTGGTACGAGCAGTACTTC
17,TRBV18,TRBJ2-1,TRBD1,CASSPLKGQGRQNEQFF,TGTGCCAGCTCACCGCTTAAAGGACAGGGGAGGCAGAATGAGCAGTTCTTC
14,TRBV28,TRBJ1-5,TRBD1,CATRIDRGNQPQHF,TGTGCCACCCGAATCGACAGGGGCAATCAGCCCCAGCATTTT
15,TRBV18,TRBJ2-5,NA,CASSLRPTFQETQYF,TGTGCCAGCTCATTGAGGCCAACATTCCAAGAGACCCAGTACTTC
15,TRBV4-1,TRBJ2-7,NA,CASSQVKGGADEQYF,TGCGCCAGCAGCCAAGTAAAGGGAGGCGCCGACGAGCAGTACTTC
16,TRBV5-1,TRBJ2-1,TRBD2,CASSSPGLEIVNEQFF,TGCGCCAGCAGCTCCCCGGGACTAGAGATTGTAAATGAGCAGTTCTTC
12,TRBV6-5,TRBJ2-5,NA,CASSMRWETQYF,TGTGCCAGCAGCATGAGATGGGAGACCCAGTACTTC
13,TRBV7-9,TRBJ1-1,TRBD1,CASSLGTGVGAFF,TGTGCCAGCAGCTTAGGGACAGGAGTTGGCGCTTTCTTT
15,TRBV28,TRBJ2-2,NA,CASTAARKNTGELFF,TGTGCCAGCACCGCGGCTAGGAAGAACACCGGGGAGCTGTTTTTT
15,TRBV19,TRBJ1-5,TRBD1,CASSTGQGLLQPQHF,TGTGCCAGTAGTACCGGACAGGGCCTCTTGCAGCCCCAGCATTTT
15,TRBV9,TRBJ1-3,NA,CASGQSSASGNTIYF,TGTGCCAGCGGTCAGTCGAGCGCCTCTGGAAACACCATATATTTT
18,TRBV11-2,TRBJ2-2,TRBD2,CASSPVGLAGKNTGELFF,TGTGCCAGCAGCCCAGTGGGACTAGCGGGAAAGAACACCGGGGAGCTGTTTTTT
15,TRBV6-5,TRBJ1-1,TRBD1,CASSYGTGKNTEAFF,TGTGCCAGCAGTTACGGGACAGGGAAGAACACTGAAGCTTTCTTT
12,TRBV6-5,TRBJ1-3,NA,CASSSQGNTIYF,TGTGCCAGCAGTTCCCAGGGAAACACCATATATTTT
11,TRBV25-1,TRBJ1-4,NA,CASSLREKLFF,TGTGCCAGCAGTTTGAGGGAAAAACTGTTTTTT
14,TRBV6-1,TRBJ2-7,NA,CASSEAPGSYEQYF,TGTGCCAGCAGTGAAGCGCCAGGGTCCTACGAGCAGTACTTC
15,TRBV19,TRBJ1-2,TRBD1,CASRAPGQGLYGYTF,TGTGCCAGTAGGGCCCCGGGACAGGGGCTATATGGCTACACCTTC
12,TRBV7-2,TRBJ1-1,NA,CASSLLRAEAFF,TGTGCCAGCAGCTTACTGAGGGCTGAAGCTTTCTTT
11,TRBV30,TRBJ1-2,TRBD1,CALRGLTGYTF,TGTGCCTTAAGGGGGCTTACGGGCTACACCTTC
14,TRBV7-9,TRBJ1-2,TRBD1,CASSPGTELYGYTF,TGTGCCAGCAGCCCCGGGACAGAGCTCTATGGCTACACCTTC
14,TRBV6-5,TRBJ2-1,TRBD1,CASAEARGYNEQFF,TGTGCCAGTGCGGAGGCCAGGGGGTACAATGAGCAGTTCTTC
18,TRBV6-4,TRBJ2-2,TRBD2,CASSRYASGEANTGELFF,TGTGCCAGCAGTCGGTACGCTAGCGGAGAGGCGAACACCGGGGAGCTGTTTTTT
15,TRBV5-6,TRBJ2-7,TRBD1,CASSLAGQGAYEQYF,TGTGCCAGCAGCTTGGCAGGACAGGGAGCCTACGAGCAGTACTTC
15,TRBV27,TRBJ1-2,TRBD1,CASSLVGTGRTAYTF,TGTGCCAGCAGTTTGGTCGGGACAGGGCGGACCGCGTACACCTTC
14,TRBV6-5,TRBJ1-3,NA,CASSYSDTRNTIYF,TGTGCCAGCAGTTACTCGGACACTCGAAACACCATATATTTT
13,TRBV19,TRBJ1-2,NA,CASSATQAGGYTF,TGTGCCAGTAGTGCCACCCAGGCGGGGGGCTACACCTTC